Shown below are 6 T cell receptor beta chains from a single sample sequenced in a study of control samples from healthy donors and cancer patients (dated by TCRdb to 2018 to 2020). Library creation used the immunoSEQ multiplex PCR assay. Here the immuneACCESS table is served through TCRdb, limited to in-frame sequences with V and J called. Missing clones are a known gap in these copies; in checked studies unresolved V genes cover under half, and the rest lacks a known reason. This sample holds 110,000 to 150,000 clones; roughly 94% were observed only once. 14% of the sample rests with the top ten. The sequenced sample consisted of PBMCs. Every receptor here comes from a man aged 55-75 years with colorectal cancer.

This clone was recorded only once. The chain has TRBV9 and TRBJ1-6; D is ambiguous. Germline V CDR1 and CDR2: SGDLS, YYNGEE. The V end was cut by 3 bases, the J end by 10 bases, with 23 bases between. The CDR3 spans 17 residues. This CDR3 is CASSETLGDKRASPLHF. CDR3 nucleotides: TGTGCCAGCAGCGAGACCCTCGGAGACAAAAGGGCCTCACCCCTCCACTTT.

This chain joins TRBV9 and TRBJ1-2; tentative D call: TRBD1 (5 bases). This CDR3 is 15 amino acids long. V gave up 0 bases and J gave up 6 bases, with 15 bases separating them. Germline V gene data show CDR1 as SGDLS and CDR2 as YYNGEE. CDR3 nucleotides: TGTGCCAGCAGCGTAGCTAGGAGCAGGGCGGATGGCTACACCTTC. This translates into CASSVARSRADGYTF.

The J gene is TRBJ1-5, the V gene TRBV5-1; maybe TRBD1 (6 bases). The CDR3 loop spans 15 amino acids. Germline V lookup: CDR1 SGHRS, CDR2 YFSETQ. With 0 bases removed from V and 6 bases from J, the gap between germline ends came to 13 bases. The CDR3 reads CASSLDKQGGQPQHF. CDR3 DNA sequence: TGCGCCAGCAGCTTGGATAAACAGGGCGGTCAGCCCCAGCATTTT.

The rearrangement uses TRBV6-5 and TRBJ2-7; D is tentatively TRBD1 or TRBD2 (5 bases each). The CDR3 runs to 14 residues. Trimming took off 7 bases at V and 4 bases at J, with 17 bases between the two ends. CDR1 and CDR2 from the germline V gene are MNHEY and SVGAGI. The CDR3 nucleotides are TGTGCCAGCACGACGCTCGGTGAGGGGTACGAGCAGTACTTC. Its translation is CASTTLGEGYEQYF.

This chain links TRBV5-1 with TRBJ2-7; D tentatively reads TRBD1 or TRBD2 (5 bases each). The V gene lost 0 bases and the J gene lost 2 bases, with 12 bases spanning the gap. CDR1 SGHRS and CDR2 YFSETQ come from the germline V gene. The CDR3 is made up of 15 amino acids. The CDR3 sequence is CASSLVAGTTYEQYF. In DNA form, the CDR3 reads TGCGCCAGCAGCTTGGTGGCAGGGACCACCTACGAGCAGTACTTC.

This clone was seen a handful of times. The chain employs TRBV7-9 and TRBJ1-2, with a tentative D call TRBD1 (6 bases). CDR1 and CDR2 from the germline V gene are SEHNR and FQNEAQ (reference sequence). The CDR3 extends over 16 amino acids. V was shortened by 0 bases and J by 4 bases, with 15 bases between the two germline ends. The CDR3 sequence: CASSLAPKGDSYGYTF. Written as DNA, the CDR3 is TGTGCCAGCAGCTTAGCCCCCAAGGGGGATAGCTATGGCTACACCTTC.